This entry features one T cell receptor beta chain sequence. The target antigen is unknown. Germline V CDR1 and CDR2: SGHRS, YFSETQ. The CDR3 runs 13 residues. Trimming took off 2 bases at V and 5 bases at J, with 10 bases between the two ends. The repertoire was sequenced with immunoSEQ multiplex PCR; TCRdb's copy has only in-frame clones and lacks some. Among hundreds of thousands of clones listed, over 75% were seen once. These data come from a study of cytomegalovirus exposure and HLA in healthy donors. General study findings and limits: Most TCRs appeared rarely, but some public TCRs recurred in many donors. TCR beta chains numbering 150 to 200 were designated cytomegalovirus-associated. As was reported, the classifier diagnosed cytomegalovirus status with high specificity and sensitivity.

The sequence derives from a man between 18 and 35 years old in good health and CMV-seropositive. The gene calls are TRBV5-1 and TRBJ1-2; D not certain. What was sequenced was PBMCs. The CDR3 spells CASSFALGYGYTF. The CDR3 DNA is TGCGCCAGCAGCTTCGCCTTAGGGTATGGCTACACCTTC.